A single sample is the source of the 5 T cell receptor beta chains below, sequenced in a study of T cell repertoires in cytomegalovirus infection. These receptors have no identified antigens. Each CDR3 protein gets one entry after TCRdb re-called the reads with MiXCR. This sample has 370,000 or so distinct CDR3 sequences; nearly 35% occur once, and the top ten carry roughly 12%. The sequences come from cultured PBMCs, collected from culture after CMV antigen stimulation. The receptors stem from a human donor in good health (CMV status not recorded). Some clones in this sample may be carry-over from other donors' samples.

This clonotype was found a few times. The V and J genes are TRBV5-4 and TRBJ2-4, with D maybe TRBD2 (5 bases). CDR3 length: 15 amino acids. CDR1 and CDR2 from the germline V gene are SGHNT and YYREEE (reference sequence). V was trimmed by 4 bases and J by 6 bases, leaving 17 bases between them. DNA of the CDR3: TGTGCCAGCAGCCGTTATATGGAAGGAGGAAACATTCAGTACTTC. It encodes CASSRYMEGGNIQYF.

The chain uses TRBV15 and TRBJ1-2, with 7 bases that match TRBD1. CDR1 is LNHNV, CDR2 YYDKDF, per germline (reference sequence). The CDR3 has 15 residues. With V trimmed by 1 base and J by 5 bases, 7 bases remained unmatched. This CDR3 reads CATSRVDRTGYGYTF. The CDR3 nucleotides read TGTGCCACCAGCAGAGTGGACCGGACAGGATATGGCTACACCTTC.

V and J are TRBV24-1 and TRBJ2-2; no clear D. Between the trimmed V and J ends, which lost 9 bases and 4 bases, there was a span of 8 bases. The length of the CDR3 is 12 residues. The germline CDR1 and CDR2 sequences are KGHDR and SFDVKD. The CDR3 DNA follows: TGTGCCACCGGAAGGCTCACCGGGGAGCTGTTTTTT. This sequence encodes CATGRLTGELFF.

The chain joins TRBV12-3 or TRBV12-4 to TRBJ1-1; tentatively, D is TRBD1 (6 bases). The V gene lost 6 bases and the J gene lost 3 bases, with 17 bases spanning the gap. This CDR3 has 15 amino acids. The CDR3 region has the DNA TGTGCCAGCAGACAGCGCGGGGGGCGGCACACTGAAGCTTTCTTT. Protein product: CASRQRGGRHTEAFF.

This chain connects TRBV7-8 to TRBJ1-2; the D is unclear. CDR1 is SGHVS, CDR2 FQNEAQ, per germline. The V end was cut by 1 base, the J end by 0 bases, with 6 bases between. The length of the CDR3 is 14 residues. CDR3 region: CASSLGAANYGYTF. The CDR3 nucleotides are TGTGCCAGCAGCTTAGGGGCTGCTAACTATGGCTACACCTTC.